Listed here is a single TCR beta chain. The assay was immunoSEQ multiplex PCR, and TCRdb's table has in-frame clones only and misses some. There are approximately 41,000 clones in the sample; around nine tenths occur only once, and 6.3% lies in the top ten. This entry comes from a study of brain T cells in children with intractable seizures. Germline V gene data show CDR1 as GTSNPN and CDR2 as SVGIG (reference sequence). The CDR3 consists of 12 residues. Trimming cost V 5 bases and J 3 bases, with 8 bases left between them. The chain couples TRBV30 to TRBJ1-3, with D unresolved. The receptor was isolated from a girl aged 2 to 9 with tuberous sclerosis and intractable seizures. The sequencing here drew on peripheral blood, taken at surgery. The CDR3 region has the DNA TGTGCCTGGGGCGACGGTGGAAACACCATATATTTT. Translated, it gives CAWGDGGNTIYF.